These 14 T cell receptor beta chains share one sample of origin, sequenced in a study of shared clonotypes between healthy human individuals. Method: immunoSEQ multiplex PCR; TCRdb's copy keeps in-frame clones and lacks some. The sample has about 470,000 clones, more than 75% seen once. Sequenced input: PBMCs. These receptors came from a woman aged 35 to 49 in good health. Some clones in this sample may be carry-over from other donors' samples.

The chain carries TRBV18 and TRBJ2-7, with 9 positions matching TRBD2. The V and J ends lost 0 bases and 4 bases, in that order; junction bases with no gene match: 7. CDR3 length: 16 residues. CDR1 is KGHSH and CDR2 is LQKENI in the germline V gene. The CDR3 reads CASSPPVTSGTYEQYF. For the CDR3, the DNA is TGTGCCAGCTCACCACCGGTGACTAGCGGAACATACGAGCAGTACTTC.

About this clone itself: Since a much larger clone is just one base distant, this may be a read error. The rearrangement uses TRBV7-8 and TRBJ2-5; no firm D call. The CDR3 runs to 11 residues. Germline V gives CDR1 SGHVS, CDR2 FQNEAQ. Trimming cost V 0 bases and J 5 bases, with 1 base left between them. The CDR3 bases are TGTGCCAGCAGCTTAGCGGAGACCCAGTACTTC. Its translation: CASSLAETQYF.

The chain recombines TRBV19 with TRBJ1-4; no definite D call. The ends were cut back, 5 bases at V and 6 bases at J, with 13 bases in the middle. The CDR3 spans 14 residues. The germline CDR1 and CDR2 sequences are LNHDA and SQIVND (reference sequence). The CDR3 spells CASSPPGTDEKLFF. DNA of the CDR3: TGTGCCAGTAGTCCCCCGGGCACGGATGAAAAACTGTTTTTT. Full variable domain (missing parts from reference TRBV19 and TRBJ1-4): DGGITQSPKYLFRKEGQNVTLSCEQNLNHDAMYWYRQDPGQGLRLIYYSQIVNDFQKGDIAEGYSVSREKKESFPLTVTSAQKNPTAFYLCASSPPGTDEKLFFGSGTQLSVL.

V gene TRBV27 combines with J gene TRBJ2-7, with D maybe TRBD1 (5 bases). Germline CDR1 MNHEY, CDR2 SMNVEV (reference sequence). V was clipped by 9 bases and J by 3 bases, with 12 bases between them. The CDR3 consists of 12 residues. The CDR3 nucleotides read TGTGCCAGTGGACACGGATTCTACGAGCAGTACTTC. Translation: CASGHGFYEQYF.

A word on this clone: Since a much larger clone is just one base distant, this may be a read error. V is TRBV7-3 and J is TRBJ1-4; D remains ambiguous. The CDR3 loop spans 13 amino acids. Germline V gives CDR1 SGHTA, CDR2 FQGTGA. V was cut by 5 bases and J by 3 bases, with 7 bases left in between. The CDR3 is CASSPGANEKLFF. The CDR3 coding sequence is TGTGCCAGCAGCCCCGGGGCTAATGAAAAACTGTTTTTT.

In this sample, this clone turned up a few times. This chain connects TRBV25-1 to TRBJ1-1, with D possibly matching TRBD1 (5 bases). Germline CDR1 MGHDK, CDR2 SYGVNS. The CDR3 covers 14 residues. The V end was cut by 6 bases, the J end by 5 bases, with 16 bases between. CDR3 bases: TGTGCCAGCAGGGGGGTAAAGGGGAAGACTGAAGCTTTCTTT. It is translated as CASRGVKGKTEAFF.

This clone was seen more than once but under ten times. The V gene is TRBV5-5, the J gene TRBJ2-3; D not certain. CDR1 and CDR2 from the germline V gene are SGHKS and YYEKEE (reference sequence). Between the trimmed V and J ends, which lost 0 bases and 4 bases, there was a span of 9 bases. This CDR3 is 14 amino acids long. CDR3 loop: CASSLDSRSDTQYF. The CDR3 nucleotides are TGTGCCAGCAGCTTGGATTCAAGATCAGATACGCAGTATTTT.

The chain uses TRBV9 and TRBJ2-1; tentatively, D is TRBD2 (6 bases). V lost 3 bases, J lost 2 bases, and 12 bases lay in between. The germline gives CDR1 SGDLS, CDR2 YYNGEE. This CDR3 is 15 amino acids long. CDR3 region: CASSGAGPTYNEQFF. The CDR3 DNA reads as TGTGCCAGCAGCGGGGCGGGACCTACCTACAATGAGCAGTTCTTC.

The chain recombines TRBV27 with TRBJ2-1; 7 bases are shared with TRBD2. Germline V lookup: CDR1 MNHEY, CDR2 SMNVEV (reference sequence). V dropped 0 bases and J dropped 7; count of bases not matched to a gene: 9. CDR3 size: 16 residues. The CDR3 nucleotides are TGTGCCAGCAGTTTATCGTCACTAGCGCGCATTAATGAGCAGTTCTTC. Translation gives CASSLSSLARINEQFF.

The chain links TRBV6-5 to TRBJ2-5; 7 bases are shared with TRBD1. Germline CDR1 MNHEY, CDR2 SVGAGI. This CDR3 has 15 amino acids. Trimming cost V 7 bases and J 5 bases; bases outside gene matches: 13. The CDR3 region has the DNA TGTGCCAGCACTACGACCAAGGGGGCTTTGGAGACCCAGTACTTC. Its protein product is CASTTTKGALETQYF.

The chain couples TRBV2 to TRBJ2-2; 7 nucleotides line up with TRBD1. This CDR3 is 15 amino acids long. V gave up 5 bases and J gave up 1 base; unmatched junction bases: 4. The germline V gene has CDR1 SNHLY and CDR2 FYNNEI. The CDR3 nucleotides are TGTGCCAGCAGTCTCCGACAGGGGAACACCGGGGAGCTGTTTTTT. Its translation: CASSLRQGNTGELFF.

The V and J genes are TRBV27 and TRBJ1-1; the D gene is possibly TRBD1 (6 bases). Germline CDR1 MNHEY, CDR2 SMNVEV (reference sequence). The ends were cut back, 3 bases at V and 6 bases at J, with 8 bases in the middle. The CDR3 spans 12 residues. This CDR3 is CASSFPGAEAFF. The CDR3 DNA is TGTGCCAGCAGTTTCCCAGGGGCTGAAGCTTTCTTT.

This clone was picked up one time. The CDR3 DNA follows: TGTGCCAGCAGTTGGGACAACACAGATACGCAGTATTTT. It translates to CASSWDNTDTQYF. The V call is TRBV6-6, the J call TRBJ2-3, with a weak D call TRBD1 (6 bases). V shed 4 bases and J shed 2 bases, with 7 bases lying between them. The V gene's germline CDR1 is MNHNY and CDR2 SVGAGI (reference sequence). This CDR3 spans 13 amino acids.

The genes are TRBV5-1 and TRBJ1-1, with D possibly TRBD1 on 6 matching bases. With 4 bases removed from V and 8 bases from J, the gap between germline ends came to 15 bases. This CDR3 spans 13 amino acids. CDR1 and CDR2 (germline): SGHRS, YFSETQ. In DNA, the CDR3 is TGCGCCAGCAGCGGCGGACAGAGCCCAGAAGCTTTCTTT. This translates into CASSGGQSPEAFF.